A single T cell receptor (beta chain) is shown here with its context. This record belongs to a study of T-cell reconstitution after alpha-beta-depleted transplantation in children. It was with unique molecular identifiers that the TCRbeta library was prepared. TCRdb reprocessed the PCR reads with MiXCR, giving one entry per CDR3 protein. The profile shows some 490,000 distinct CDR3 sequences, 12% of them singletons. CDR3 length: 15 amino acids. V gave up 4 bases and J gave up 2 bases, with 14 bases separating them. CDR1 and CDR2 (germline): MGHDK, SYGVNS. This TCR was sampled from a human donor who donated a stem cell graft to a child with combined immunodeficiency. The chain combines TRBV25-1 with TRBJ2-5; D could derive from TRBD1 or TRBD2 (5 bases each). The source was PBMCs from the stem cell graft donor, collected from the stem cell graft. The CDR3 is CASSVSLGPQETQYF. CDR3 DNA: TGTGCCAGCAGTGTCTCATTGGGACCGCAAGAGACCCAGTACTTC.